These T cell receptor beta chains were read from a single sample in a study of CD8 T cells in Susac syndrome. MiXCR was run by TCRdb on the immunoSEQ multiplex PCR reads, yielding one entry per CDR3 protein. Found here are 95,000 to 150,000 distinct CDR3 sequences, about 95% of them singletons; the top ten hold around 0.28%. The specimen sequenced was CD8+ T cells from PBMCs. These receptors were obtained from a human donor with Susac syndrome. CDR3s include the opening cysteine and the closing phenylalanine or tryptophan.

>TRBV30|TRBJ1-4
CAWSGGITTNEKLFF
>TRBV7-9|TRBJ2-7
CASSLTGDEQYF
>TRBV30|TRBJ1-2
CAWYKGLHYGYTF
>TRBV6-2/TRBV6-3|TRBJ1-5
CASIYRGNQPQHF
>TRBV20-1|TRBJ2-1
CSARESSGGANEQFF
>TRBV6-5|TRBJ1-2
CASSYLWAGPFDGYTF
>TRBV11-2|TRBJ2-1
CASSLVDGGPFDEQFF
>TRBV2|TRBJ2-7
CASSARDRESYEQYF
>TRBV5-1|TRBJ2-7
CASSLEVRGYEQYF
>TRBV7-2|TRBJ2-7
CASSFRDRDVEQYF
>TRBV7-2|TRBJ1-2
CASSYSFDRGPGYTF
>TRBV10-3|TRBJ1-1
CAISETGTVNTEAFF
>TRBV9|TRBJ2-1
CASSRLTSGGADEQFF
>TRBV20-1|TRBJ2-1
CSAYTGDNEQFF
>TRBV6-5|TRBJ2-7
CASSPYLAGAYEQYF
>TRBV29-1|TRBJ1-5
CSATDRGGQPQHF
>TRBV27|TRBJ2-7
CASKILAGHYEQYF
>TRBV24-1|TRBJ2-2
CATSDFPGELFF
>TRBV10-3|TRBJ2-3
CAIYEGAGGDTQYF
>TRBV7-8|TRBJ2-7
CASSSGLLANEQYF
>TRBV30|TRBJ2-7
CAWSTGIGDEQYF
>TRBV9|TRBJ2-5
CASSHNTWQGGNQETQYF
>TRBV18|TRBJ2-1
CASSPSGTITYNEQFF
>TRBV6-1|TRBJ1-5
CASSERQGQPQHF
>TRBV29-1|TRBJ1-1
CSVPVANTEAFF
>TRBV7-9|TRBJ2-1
CASSLGVPSYNEQFF
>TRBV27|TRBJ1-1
CASSSRLNTEAFF
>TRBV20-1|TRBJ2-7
CSATPGVSYEQYF
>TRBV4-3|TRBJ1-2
CASSQDYRGLWGYTF
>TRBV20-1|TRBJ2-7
CSARAQDRETYEQYF
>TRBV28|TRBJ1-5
CASSKTEYSNQPQHF
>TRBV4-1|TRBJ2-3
CASSQVGEDTQYF
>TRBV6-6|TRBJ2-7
CASSHGLTYEQYF
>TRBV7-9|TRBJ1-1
CASSPGGQNTEAFF
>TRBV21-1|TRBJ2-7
CAFGGEYEQYF
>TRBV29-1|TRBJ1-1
CSVRQGVTEAFF
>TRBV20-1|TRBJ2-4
CSARGSRPRGEEVIQYF
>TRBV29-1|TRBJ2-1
CSVEDPGTSGNNEQFF
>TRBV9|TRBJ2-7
CASSVGAGGGYEQYF
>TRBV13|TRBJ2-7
CASSFRPSGSEQYF
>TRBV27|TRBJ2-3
CASSFTLAAGTDTQYF
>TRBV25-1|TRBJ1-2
CASSELGDYGYTF
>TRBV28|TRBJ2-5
CASSLRERGETQYF
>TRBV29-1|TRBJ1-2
CSVDPPDGYTF